The next 19 T cell receptor beta chains were all read from a single sample in a study of PD-1 blockade in classical Hodgkin lymphoma (dated by TCRdb to the early 2020s). The label giving this sample's time point can be read as: cycle 2 day 1 (C2D1) of nivolumab. All trial patients had relapsed after autologous stem cell transplantation, with cohorts A, B and C differing in prior brentuximab vedotin exposure. The library was generated by the immunoSEQ multiplex PCR assay. TCRdb provides this immuneACCESS table in a form limited to in-frame rearrangements. Some clones are lacking; in checked studies, under half of them reflect an unresolved V gene, and why the rest are absent is not known. The sample profile shows 20,000 to 25,000 clones; 65% to 90% of them were found once. The biggest ten clones account for about 20% of the sample. The source material was peripheral blood mononuclear cells (PBMCs), sampled before the second cycle of nivolumab. Every receptor here comes from a human donor with classical Hodgkin lymphoma.

V is TRBV2 and J is TRBJ2-5; 9 bases align to TRBD2. Germline lookup yields CDR1 SNHLY and CDR2 FYNNEI. This CDR3 is built from 13 residues. V lost 8 bases, J lost 5 bases, and 6 bases stayed unmatched. The CDR3 coding sequence is TGTGCCAGCGTTGGCGGGAGGGGGGAGACCCAGTACTTC. It translates to CASVGGRGETQYF.

V is TRBV27 and J is TRBJ2-3; D uncertain. This CDR3 is 14 amino acids long. The germline V and J ends were trimmed by 5 bases and 1 base, with 10 bases remaining between them. Germline V lookup: CDR1 MNHEY, CDR2 SMNVEV (reference sequence). The CDR3, as DNA: TGTGCCAGCAGTCCCCTTAGAGGCACAGATACGCAGTATTTT. As protein: CASSPLRGTDTQYF.

V and J are TRBV6-1 and TRBJ1-2, with D possibly matching TRBD1 (6 bases). The CDR3 contains 14 residues. V dropped 5 bases and J dropped 0 bases, with 10 bases sitting between them. Per germline, CDR1 MNHNS and CDR2 SASEGT. The CDR3 DNA reads as TGTGCCAGCAGTACAGGGTCAGCTAACTATGGCTACACCTTC. Translation gives CASSTGSANYGYTF.

This sequence joins TRBV6-6 and TRBJ1-1; no reliable D call. This CDR3 is 14 amino acids long. V lost 5 bases, J lost 1 base, and 11 bases lay in between. The V gene's germline CDR1 is MNHNY and CDR2 SVGAGI (reference sequence). CDR3 coding DNA: TGTGCCAGCAGTAAATCCGTCAAGAACACTGAAGCTTTCTTT. Protein: CASSKSVKNTEAFF.

V is TRBV2 and J is TRBJ2-1, with D possibly being TRBD2 (6 bases). This CDR3 region has 15 residues. V lost 7 bases and J lost 0, with 13 bases in between. Germline lookup yields CDR1 SNHLY and CDR2 FYNNEI. The DNA for the CDR3 is TGTGCCAGCATCAGCGGCGGGAACTCCTACAATGAGCAGTTCTTC. It yields the protein CASISGGNSYNEQFF.

This rearrangement joins TRBV2 to TRBJ2-1, with 13 nucleotides matching TRBD2. The V and J ends lost 5 bases and 2 bases, in that order; junction bases with no gene match: 3. Germline loops: CDR1 SNHLY, CDR2 FYNNEI. The CDR3 is made up of 16 amino acids. Here the CDR3 reads CASSPTSGGTYNEQFF. For the CDR3, the DNA is TGTGCCAGCAGTCCGACTAGCGGGGGGACCTACAATGAGCAGTTCTTC.

The rearrangement uses TRBV5-4 and TRBJ2-7; tentative D call: TRBD1 (5 bases). With 2 bases removed from V and 2 bases from J, the gap between germline ends came to 11 bases. The CDR3 is made up of 14 amino acids. The germline gives CDR1 SGHNT, CDR2 YYREEE (reference sequence). In DNA form, the CDR3 reads TGTGCCAGCAGCTTAGGACAACAGGCCTACGAGCAGTACTTC. Translated: CASSLGQQAYEQYF. The full variable domain, rest sourced from reference TRBV5-4 and TRBJ2-7, is ETGVTQSPTHLIKTRGQQVTLRCSSQSGHNTVSWYQQALGQGPQFIFQYYREEENGRGNFPPRFSGLQFPNYSSELNVNALELDDSALYLCASSLGQQAYEQYFGPGTRLTVT.

The V and J genes are TRBV5-1 and TRBJ2-2; 12 bases are a match to TRBD2. Looked up from germline, CDR1 is SGHRS and CDR2 is YFSETQ. This CDR3 is built from 20 residues. The junction had 11 bases not matched to a gene; V was cut back by 2 bases and J by 0 bases. This CDR3 is CASSLLLAGGMAANTGELFF. CDR3 nucleotide sequence: TGCGCCAGCAGCTTATTGCTAGCGGGAGGGATGGCCGCGAACACCGGGGAGCTGTTTTTT.

This chain connects TRBV19 to TRBJ1-6; 11 bases are shared with TRBD1. With 9 bases clipped from V and 3 bases from J, the junction kept 7 bases outside the gene matches. CDR3 length: 16 residues. Germline V gene data show CDR1 as LNHDA and CDR2 as SQIVND (reference sequence). CDR3 amino acids: CASRDRGDHYNSPLHF. The CDR3 nucleotides are TGTGCCAGCCGGGACAGGGGGGACCACTATAATTCACCCCTCCACTTT. Variable domain in full (rest from reference TRBV19 and TRBJ1-6): DGGITQSPKYLFRKEGQNVTLSCEQNLNHDAMYWYRQDPGQGLRLIYYSQIVNDFQKGDIAEGYSVSREKKESFPLTVTSAQKNPTAFYLCASRDRGDHYNSPLHFGNGTRLTVT.

The chain is built from TRBV2 and TRBJ2-5; weak D call: TRBD1 (6 bases). CDR3 size: 15 residues. The ends were cut back, 4 bases at V and 4 bases at J, with 16 bases in the middle. Germline V lookup: CDR1 SNHLY, CDR2 FYNNEI. The CDR3 is CASSVVGAGAETQYF. The CDR3 coding sequence is TGTGCCAGCAGTGTCGTCGGTGCAGGGGCAGAGACCCAGTACTTC.

The chain couples TRBV28 to TRBJ1-2; tentative D call: TRBD1 (6 bases). V was shortened by 4 bases and J by 3 bases, with 12 bases between the two germline ends. Germline lookup yields CDR1 MDHEN and CDR2 SYDVKM. This CDR3 is built from 14 residues. The CDR3 nucleotides are TGTGCCAGCAGTTACGGACAGCACTACTATGGCTACACCTTC. Translated: CASSYGQHYYGYTF.

This sequence joins TRBV15 and TRBJ2-3, with a tentative D call TRBD2 (6 bases). Germline loops: CDR1 LNHNV, CDR2 YYDKDF (reference sequence). V dropped 0 bases and J dropped 2 bases, with 15 bases sitting between them. The CDR3 contains 17 residues. The CDR3 nucleotides are TGTGCCACCAGCAGAGATCCCCCTAGCGACCTCACAGATACGCAGTATTTT. It translates to CATSRDPPSDLTDTQYF.

The chain carries TRBV5-6 and TRBJ1-6, with D possibly being TRBD1 (6 bases). CDR3 length: 15 residues. Trimming took 0 bases from V and 9 from J, leaving 13 bases between them. The V gene's germline CDR1 is SGHDT and CDR2 YYEEEE. In DNA form, the CDR3 reads TGTGCCAGCAGCTTGGCGAGGGGGACCCTTTCACCCCTCCACTTT. It encodes CASSLARGTLSPLHF.

The J gene is TRBJ2-3, the V gene TRBV5-4; 8 nucleotides agree with TRBD2. This CDR3 has 17 amino acids. CDR1 SGHNT and CDR2 YYREEE come from the germline V gene (reference sequence). V was pared by 4 bases and J by 1 base, with 11 bases of the junction left unmatched. The CDR3 is CASSQGTGRGGTDTQYF. CDR3 sequence (DNA): TGTGCCAGCAGCCAAGGAACGGGGCGGGGGGGCACAGATACGCAGTATTTT.

V is TRBV5-1 and J is TRBJ2-7, with unresolved D. The CDR3 is 14 amino acids. V gave up 1 base and J gave up 5 bases, with 13 bases separating them. Germline V CDR1 and CDR2: SGHRS, YFSETQ. CDR3 region: CASSLMSVLDEQYF. The CDR3 bases are TGCGCCAGCAGCTTGATGTCAGTCCTAGACGAGCAGTACTTC.

The J gene is TRBJ1-2, the V gene TRBV6-5, with a tentative D call TRBD1 (5 bases). The V gene lost 0 bases and the J gene lost 4 bases, with 15 bases spanning the gap. From germline, CDR1 is MNHEY and CDR2 SVGAGI. The CDR3 has 16 amino acids. The DNA for the CDR3 is TGTGCCAGCAGTTACTCCCCCTCGGGGGTCGGCTATGGCTACACCTTC. Translation: CASSYSPSGVGYGYTF.

The chain uses TRBV10-3 and TRBJ2-1, with TRBD1 identical over 9 bases. This CDR3 is 18 amino acids long. Germline V CDR1 and CDR2: ENHRY, SYGVKD. J was trimmed by 0 bases and V by 10 bases; bases with no gene match: 16. The CDR3 loop reads CATTYLGQGSISYNEQFF. The CDR3 DNA reads TGTGCCACGACATACTTGGGACAGGGTTCAATCTCCTACAATGAGCAGTTCTTC.

The V and J genes are TRBV19 and TRBJ2-4, with 12 bases that match TRBD1. The germline CDR1 and CDR2 sequences are LNHDA and SQIVND (reference sequence). This CDR3 is built from 16 residues. V lost 5 bases to trimming and J lost 3 bases; unmatched junction nucleotides: 5. CDR3 sequence: CASSPGTGGFKNIQYF. The CDR3 DNA follows: TGTGCCAGTAGTCCAGGGACAGGGGGCTTCAAAAACATTCAGTACTTC. The full variable domain, with the rest looked up from reference TRBV19 and TRBJ2-4, is DGGITQSPKYLFRKEGQNVTLSCEQNLNHDAMYWYRQDPGQGLRLIYYSQIVNDFQKGDIAEGYSVSREKKESFPLTVTSAQKNPTAFYLCASSPGTGGFKNIQYFGAGTRLSVL.

This clone was detected only once. This chain uses TRBV9 with TRBJ2-3; 12 bases fit TRBD2. V lost 0 bases to trimming and J lost 5 bases; unmatched junction nucleotides: 7. The CDR3 length is 17 residues. Germline assignment: CDR1 SGDLS and CDR2 YYNGEE. The CDR3: CASSVEGLAGRIDTQYF. CDR3 bases: TGTGCCAGCAGCGTAGAAGGACTAGCGGGGAGGATAGATACGCAGTATTTT.